This is a list of T cell receptor beta chains from one sample in a study of OX40 agonist ivuxolimab in advanced cancers. Clones were sequenced by immunoSEQ multiplex PCR, and TCRdb holds only the in-frame ones, with some missing. The table shows approximately 26,000 clones, with 87% occurring only once. This specimen consisted of CD4+ or CD8+ T cells sorted from blood, obtained in a trial of the OX40 agonist ivuxolimab. Receptors were obtained from an adult with an advanced solid tumor such as melanoma, head and neck, liver or kidney cancer. CDR3s include the opening cysteine and the closing phenylalanine or tryptophan. The D gene is left open where the match is weak. Rows may omit the clone size; those that give it use once, few, many or a size class.

d_call clone_size j_call v_call cdr3_aa cdr3_nt
NA NA TRBJ2-5 TRBV28 CASSLQVSNQETQYF TGTGCCAGCAGTTTACAGGTGTCAAACCAAGAGACCCAGTACTTC
TRBD1 NA TRBJ2-7 TRBV9 CASSAYGTENEQYF TGTGCCAGCAGCGCCTACGGGACAGAGAACGAGCAGTACTTC
NA NA TRBJ2-5 TRBV9 CASSVSTQETQYF TGTGCCAGCAGCGTAAGCACACAAGAGACCCAGTACTTC
NA NA TRBJ1-2 TRBV28 CASSRGRANYGYTF TGTGCCAGCAGTCGGGGACGAGCTAACTATGGCTACACCTTC
TRBD1 NA TRBJ1-3 TRBV28 CASSPGQPRGNTIYF TGTGCCAGCAGCCCGGGACAGCCCCGCGGAAACACCATATATTTT
NA NA TRBJ2-7 TRBV7-9 CASSSAMMGQLYEQYF TGTGCCAGCAGCTCCGCTATGATGGGCCAACTCTACGAGCAGTACTTC
TRBD1 NA TRBJ2-7 TRBV7-6 CASSRGTGKSYEQYF TGTGCCAGCAGCCGGGGGACAGGGAAATCCTACGAGCAGTACTTC
TRBD2 NA TRBJ2-2 TRBV7-8 CASSLVPSGRASFTGELFF TGTGCCAGCAGCTTAGTCCCTAGCGGGAGGGCCAGTTTCACCGGGGAGCTGTTTTTT
NA NA TRBJ2-1 TRBV7-9 CASSPLVGEQFF TGTGCCAGCAGCCCACTAGTGGGCGAGCAGTTCTTC
NA NA TRBJ1-1 TRBV6-5 CASSLVGGNTEAFF TGTGCCAGCAGTTTGGTAGGGGGAAACACTGAAGCTTTCTTT
NA NA TRBJ2-6 TRBV5-1 CASSLGAGANVLTF TGCGCCAGCAGCTTGGGAGCTGGGGCCAACGTCCTGACTTTC
TRBD1 once TRBJ1-5 TRBV5-4 CASSVDRGLNQPQHF TGTGCCAGCAGCGTGGACAGGGGCCTCAATCAGCCCCAGCATTTT
NA NA TRBJ2-7 TRBV6-5 CASTNRVHEQYF TGTGCCAGCACGAACAGGGTTCACGAGCAGTACTTC
TRBD1 NA TRBJ1-4 TRBV7-6 CASSLAGTGGEKLFF TGTGCCAGCAGCTTAGCCGGGACAGGCGGTGAAAAACTGTTTTTT
NA once TRBJ1-2 TRBV27 CASSVISGAHGYTF TGTGCCAGCAGCGTTATATCAGGGGCGCACGGCTACACCTTC
NA large TRBJ2-1 TRBV28 CASGAIHNEQFF TGTGCCAGCGGGGCGATCCACAATGAGCAGTTCTTC
TRBD1 NA TRBJ2-7 TRBV7-9 CASSPRDRGTYEQYF TGTGCCAGCAGCCCGAGGGACAGGGGTACCTACGAGCAGTACTTC
TRBD1 medium-sized TRBJ1-2 TRBV27 CASSFGRGRIYGYTF TGTGCCAGCAGTTTTGGCAGGGGGCGAATCTATGGCTACACCTTC
TRBD1 NA TRBJ2-1 TRBV4-1 CASSQGGQGFYNEQFF TGCGCCAGCAGCCAAGGGGGACAGGGGTTCTACAATGAGCAGTTCTTC
NA few TRBJ1-1 TRBV2 CASSEAGEYDF TGTGCCAGCAGTGAAGCCGGCGAGTATGACTTT
NA once TRBJ2-7 TRBV27 CASSSITGSYEQYF TGTGCCAGCAGTTCGATTACAGGGAGCTACGAGCAGTACTTC
TRBD2 NA TRBJ2-3 TRBV9 CASSPGVAGWTDTQYF TGTGCCAGCAGCCCAGGGGTAGCGGGATGGACAGATACGCAGTATTTT
NA NA TRBJ2-7 TRBV9 CASSVGQGTYEQYF TGTGCCAGCAGCGTTGGTCAGGGTACCTACGAGCAGTACTTC
NA NA TRBJ2-2 TRBV7-3 CASSYSGGTVNTGELFF TGTGCCAGCAGCTACTCAGGCGGGACGGTGAACACCGGGGAGCTGTTTTTT